This T cell receptor (beta chain) was profiled in a study of blood T cell repertoires in COVID-19 (TCRdb year 2020). With respect to the entire study: Samples covering the acute and convalescent phases of COVID-19 were provided by collaborators in the United States, Italy and Spain. The prospective study material was composed of cDNA or gDNA derived from T cells, B-cell-depleted T cells, or PBMCs. The dataset comprised deeply sampled blood TCRbeta repertoires from subjects exposed to, actively infected with, or recovered from COVID-19. The repertoires were made available in a free public database intended to serve as a resource for research on the immune response to SARS-CoV-2. Samples were obtained from the ongoing ImmuneRACE study (first 160 participants) and from 1,254 subjects provided by 6 global collaborators. The sample metadata nearly always contained a de-identified subject ID, COVID-19 status, age in years and sex. Where HLA class I and class II types were available, the types were taken from metadata supplied by the sample provider, not from assay-based typing.

One collaborating source in Seattle enrolled patients during active infection and followed them longitudinally through the course of disease. Collaborating institutions collected whole blood in K2EDTA tubes following their own protocols. For TCRbeta analysis, collaborator samples were shipped as frozen whole blood, as isolated PBMCs, or as DNA extracted from either sample type. Note on this clone: What this receptor recognizes is not known. Base qualities are not at hand, and no much larger clone is one base apart.

The immunoSEQ Assay, a bias-controlled multiplex PCR, was used to amplify TCRbeta CDR3 regions from genomic DNA. From the authors' description of their analysis: The number of nucleated cells in each sample was estimated from the amplification of reference gene primers within the assay. Sequence reads were collapsed and filtered to measure the absolute abundance of every unique TCRbeta CDR3 rearrangement. For each sample, productive Simpson clonality was calculated as the square root of Simpson's diversity index over productive rearrangements. The source is immuneACCESS, and TCRdb retained only in-frame sequences with V and J called. Part of the clones is not carried over; for the studies checked, unresolved V genes explain less than half of this, and the remainder is unexplained. That table furnishes V, J and clone size, whereas the DNA furnished D and trimming. This sample holds 350,000 or so clones; roughly nine tenths were observed only once. About 3.9% of the sample is taken by the ten largest.

Beyond this particular receptor, the publication reports: The quantity of clinical and demographic metadata differed by source and by participant and was supplied without curation.

CDR1 and CDR2, looked up from the germline V gene, are SGHAT and FQNNGV. V and J are trimmed by 0 bases and 3 bases, and the gene matches miss 2 bases of the junction. From cysteine to phenylalanine, the CDR3 is 15 amino acids long. Kept here is only the CDR3 DNA, which spans 45 bases and is read in frame from base 1. Recombination joined TRBV11-2 with TRBJ1-5, with 7 central nucleotides matching TRBD1. Sequencing input: peripheral blood. The clonotype originates from a woman aged 55-75 years with COVID-19, enrolled during active disease. This receptor has the CDR3 CASSLEQGYNQPQHF. The DNA sequence reads TGTGCCAGCAGCTTAGAACAGGGGTACAATCAGCCCCAGCATTTT.